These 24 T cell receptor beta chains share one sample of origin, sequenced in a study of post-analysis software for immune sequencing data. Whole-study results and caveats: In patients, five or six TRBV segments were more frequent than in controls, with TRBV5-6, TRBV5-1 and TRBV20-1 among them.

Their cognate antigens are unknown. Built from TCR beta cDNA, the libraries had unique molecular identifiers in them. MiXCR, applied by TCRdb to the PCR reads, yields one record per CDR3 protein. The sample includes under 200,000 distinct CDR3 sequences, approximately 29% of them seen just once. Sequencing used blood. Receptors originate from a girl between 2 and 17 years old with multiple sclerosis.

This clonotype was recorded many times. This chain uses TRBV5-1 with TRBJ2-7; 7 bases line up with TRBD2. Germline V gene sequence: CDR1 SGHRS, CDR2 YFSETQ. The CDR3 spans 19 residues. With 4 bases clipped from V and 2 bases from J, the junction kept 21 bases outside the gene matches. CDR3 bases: TGCGCCAGCAGCCAAAATCCACCCTCATCTAGCGGAAAACCCTACGAGCAGTACTTC. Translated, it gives CASSQNPPSSSGKPYEQYF.

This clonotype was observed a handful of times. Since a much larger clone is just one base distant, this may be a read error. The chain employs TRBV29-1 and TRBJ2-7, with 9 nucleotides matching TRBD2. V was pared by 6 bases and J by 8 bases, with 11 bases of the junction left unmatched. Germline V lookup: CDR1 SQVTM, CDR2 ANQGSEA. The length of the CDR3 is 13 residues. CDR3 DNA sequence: TGCAGCGTGCCGGGACTAGCTGGATACAAGCAGTACTTC. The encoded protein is CSVPGLAGYKQYF.

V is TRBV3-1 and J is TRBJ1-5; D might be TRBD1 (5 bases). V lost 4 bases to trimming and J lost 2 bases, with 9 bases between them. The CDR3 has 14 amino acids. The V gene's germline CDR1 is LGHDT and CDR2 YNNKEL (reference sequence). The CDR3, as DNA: TGTGCCAGCAGCCGGTCACAGGGCAATCAGCCCCAGCATTTT. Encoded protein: CASSRSQGNQPQHF. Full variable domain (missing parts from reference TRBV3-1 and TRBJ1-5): DTAVSQTPKYLVTQMGNDKSIKCEQNLGHDTMYWYKQDSKKFLKIMFSYNNKELIINETVPNRFSPKSPDKAHLNLHINSLELGDSAVYFCASSRSQGNQPQHFGDGTRLSIL.

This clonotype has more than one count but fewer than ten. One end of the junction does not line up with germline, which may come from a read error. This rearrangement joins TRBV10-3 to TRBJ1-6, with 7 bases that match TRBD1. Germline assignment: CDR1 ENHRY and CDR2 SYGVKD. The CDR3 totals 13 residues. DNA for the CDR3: TGTGCCTCACGGGACAGCCTTGATTCACCCCCCCACTTT. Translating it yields CASRDSLDSPPHF.

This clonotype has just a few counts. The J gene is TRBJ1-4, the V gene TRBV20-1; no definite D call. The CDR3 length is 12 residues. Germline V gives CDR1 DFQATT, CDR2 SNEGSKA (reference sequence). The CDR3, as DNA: TGCACCCCGACGGCTGAGAAAGAAAAACTGTTTTTT. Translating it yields CTPTAEKEKLFF.

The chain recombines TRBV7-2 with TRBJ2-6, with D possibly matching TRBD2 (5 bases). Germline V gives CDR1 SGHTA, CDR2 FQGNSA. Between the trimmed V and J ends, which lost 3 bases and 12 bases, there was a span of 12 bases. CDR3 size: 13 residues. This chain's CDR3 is CASSLSGLGVLTF. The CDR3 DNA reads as TGTGCCAGCAGCTTGAGCGGATTAGGCGTCCTGACTTTC.

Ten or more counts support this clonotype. CDR3 protein: CASTSPAGGHGNEQFF. For the CDR3, the DNA is TGTGCCAGCACATCTCCGGCGGGGGGGCACGGGAATGAGCAGTTCTTC. The rearrangement joins TRBV6-6 to TRBJ2-1, with 9 bases aligning to TRBD2. Germline CDR1 and CDR2: MNHNY and SVGAGI (reference sequence). J lost 7 bases, V lost 7 bases, and 14 bases had no gene match. The CDR3 is 16 residues long.

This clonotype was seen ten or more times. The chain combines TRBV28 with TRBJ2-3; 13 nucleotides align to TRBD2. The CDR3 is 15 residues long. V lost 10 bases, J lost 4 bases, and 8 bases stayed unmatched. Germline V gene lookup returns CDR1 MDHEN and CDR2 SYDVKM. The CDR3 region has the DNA TGTGCCACGGAGGTCGGGACTAGCGGGGCAGATACGCAGTATTTT. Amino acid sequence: CATEVGTSGADTQYF.

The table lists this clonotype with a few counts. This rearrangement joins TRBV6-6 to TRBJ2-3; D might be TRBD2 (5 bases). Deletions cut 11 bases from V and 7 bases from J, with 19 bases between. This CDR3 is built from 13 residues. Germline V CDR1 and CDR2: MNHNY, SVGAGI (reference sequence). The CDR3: CAGSGQLGNTQYF. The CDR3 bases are TGTGCCGGCTCAGGCCAACTAGGAAATACGCAGTATTTT.

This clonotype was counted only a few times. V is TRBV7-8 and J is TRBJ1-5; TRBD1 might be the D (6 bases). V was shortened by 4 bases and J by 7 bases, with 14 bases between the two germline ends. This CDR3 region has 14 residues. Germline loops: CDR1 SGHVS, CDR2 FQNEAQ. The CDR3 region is CASSYSPGVQPQHF. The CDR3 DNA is TGTGCCAGCAGCTATAGTCCAGGGGTGCAGCCCCAGCATTTT. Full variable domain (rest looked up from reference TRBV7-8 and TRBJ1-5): GAGVSQSPRYKVAKRGQDVALRCDPISGHVSLFWYQQALGQGPEFLTYFQNEAQLDKSGLPSDRFFAERPEGSVSTLKIQRTQQEDSAVYLCASSYSPGVQPQHFGDGTRLSIL.

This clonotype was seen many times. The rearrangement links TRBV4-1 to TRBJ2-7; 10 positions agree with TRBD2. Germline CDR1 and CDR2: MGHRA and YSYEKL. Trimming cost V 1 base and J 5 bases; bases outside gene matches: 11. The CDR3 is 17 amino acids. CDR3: CASSQGGSSGSRDEQYF. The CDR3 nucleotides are TGCGCCAGCAGCCAAGGGGGGTCTAGCGGGAGTCGGGACGAGCAGTACTTC.

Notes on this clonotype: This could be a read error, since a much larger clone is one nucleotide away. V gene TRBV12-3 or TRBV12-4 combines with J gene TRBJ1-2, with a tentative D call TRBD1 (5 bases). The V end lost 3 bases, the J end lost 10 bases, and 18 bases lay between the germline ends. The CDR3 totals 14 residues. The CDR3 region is CASSLDMMVDDYTF. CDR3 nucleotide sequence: TGTGCCAGCAGTTTGGACATGATGGTTGATGACTACACCTTC.

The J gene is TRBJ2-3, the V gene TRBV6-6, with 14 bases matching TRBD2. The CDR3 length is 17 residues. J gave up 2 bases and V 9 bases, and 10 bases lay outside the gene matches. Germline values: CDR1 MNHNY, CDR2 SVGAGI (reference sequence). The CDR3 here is CASGGTSGRRSTDTQYF. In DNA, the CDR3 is TGTGCCAGTGGGGGGACTAGCGGGAGACGTTCCACAGATACGCAGTATTTT.

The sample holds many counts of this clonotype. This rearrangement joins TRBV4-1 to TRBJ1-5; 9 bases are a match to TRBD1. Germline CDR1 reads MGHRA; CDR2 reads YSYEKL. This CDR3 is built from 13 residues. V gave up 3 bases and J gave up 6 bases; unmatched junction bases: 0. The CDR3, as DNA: TGCGCCAGCAGCCAGGGACAGGGTCAGCCCCAGCATTTT. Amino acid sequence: CASSQGQGQPQHF.

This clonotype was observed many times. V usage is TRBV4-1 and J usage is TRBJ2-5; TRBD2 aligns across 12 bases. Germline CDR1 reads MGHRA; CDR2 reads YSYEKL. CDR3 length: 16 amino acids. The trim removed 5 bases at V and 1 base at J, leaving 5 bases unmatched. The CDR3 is CASSALAGGLQETQYF. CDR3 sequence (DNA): TGCGCCAGCAGCGCACTAGCGGGGGGCCTCCAAGAGACCCAGTACTTC.

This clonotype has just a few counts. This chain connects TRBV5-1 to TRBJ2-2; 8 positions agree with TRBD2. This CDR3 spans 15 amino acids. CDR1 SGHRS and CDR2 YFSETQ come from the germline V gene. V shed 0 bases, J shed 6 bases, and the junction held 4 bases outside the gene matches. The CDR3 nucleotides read TGCGCCAGCAGCTTGGGAGCGGGAGAAGCCGGGGAGCTGTTTTTT. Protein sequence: CASSLGAGEAGELFF.

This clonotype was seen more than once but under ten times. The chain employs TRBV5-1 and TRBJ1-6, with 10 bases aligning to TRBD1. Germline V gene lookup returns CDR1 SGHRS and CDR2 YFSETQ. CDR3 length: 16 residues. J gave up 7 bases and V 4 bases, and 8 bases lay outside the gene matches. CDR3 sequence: CASSQDLGQGNSPLHF. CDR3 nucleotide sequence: TGCGCCAGCAGCCAGGACCTGGGACAGGGGAATTCACCCCTCCACTTT. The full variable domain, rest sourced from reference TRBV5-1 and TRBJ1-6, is KAGVTQTPRYLIKTRGQQVTLSCSPISGHRSVSWYQQTPGQGLQFLFEYFSETQRNKGNFPGRFSGRQFSNSRSEMNVSTLELGDSALYLCASSQDLGQGNSPLHFGNGTRLTVT.

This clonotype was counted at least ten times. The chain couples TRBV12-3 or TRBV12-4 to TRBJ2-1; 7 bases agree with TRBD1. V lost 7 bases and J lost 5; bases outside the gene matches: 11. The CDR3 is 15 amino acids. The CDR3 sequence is CASNKKGAGNNEQFF. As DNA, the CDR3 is TGTGCCAGCAACAAAAAGGGGGCAGGGAACAATGAGCAGTTCTTC.

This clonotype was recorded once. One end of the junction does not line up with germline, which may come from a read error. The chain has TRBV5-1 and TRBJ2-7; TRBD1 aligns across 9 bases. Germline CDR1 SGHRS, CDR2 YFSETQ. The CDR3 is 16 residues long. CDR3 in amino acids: CANSLGPGQGTYEQYF. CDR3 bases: TGCGCCAACAGCTTGGGCCCGGGACAGGGAACCTACGAGCAGTACTTC.

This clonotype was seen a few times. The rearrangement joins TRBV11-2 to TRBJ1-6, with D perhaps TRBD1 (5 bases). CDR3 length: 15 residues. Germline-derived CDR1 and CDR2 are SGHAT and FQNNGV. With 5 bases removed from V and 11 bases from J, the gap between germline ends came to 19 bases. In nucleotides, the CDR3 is TGTGCCAGCAGCCCCCCAGGGAGGGCCGGTCCACCCCTCCACTTT. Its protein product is CASSPPGRAGPPLHF.

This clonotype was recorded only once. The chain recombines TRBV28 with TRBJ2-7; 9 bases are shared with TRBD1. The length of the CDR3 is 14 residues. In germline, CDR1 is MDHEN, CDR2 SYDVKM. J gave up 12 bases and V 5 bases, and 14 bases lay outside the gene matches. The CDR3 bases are TGTGCCAGCAGTCCCTGGACAGGGGATGCCATTCGGTACTTC. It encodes CASSPWTGDAIRYF.

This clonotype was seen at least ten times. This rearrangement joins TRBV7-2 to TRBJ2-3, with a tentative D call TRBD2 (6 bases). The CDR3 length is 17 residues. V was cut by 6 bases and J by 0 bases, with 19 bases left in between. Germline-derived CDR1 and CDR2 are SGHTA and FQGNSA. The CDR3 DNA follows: TGTGCCAGCAGACCAGTCGGGACTGGGGGAAGCACAGATACGCAGTATTTT. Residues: CASRPVGTGGSTDTQYF.

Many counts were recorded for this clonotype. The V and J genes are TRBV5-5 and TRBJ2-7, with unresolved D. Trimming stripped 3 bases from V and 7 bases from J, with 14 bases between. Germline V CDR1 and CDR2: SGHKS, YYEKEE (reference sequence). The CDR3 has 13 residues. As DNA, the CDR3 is TGTGCCAGCAGCTCCGATCCCAGCGCGGAGCAGTACTTC. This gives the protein CASSSDPSAEQYF.

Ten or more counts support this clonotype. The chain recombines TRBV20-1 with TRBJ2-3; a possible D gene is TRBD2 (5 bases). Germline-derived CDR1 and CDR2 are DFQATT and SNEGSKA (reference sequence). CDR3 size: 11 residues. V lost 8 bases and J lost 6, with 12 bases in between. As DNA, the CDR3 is TGCAGTCTCGGATCGGGGGATACGCAGTATTTT. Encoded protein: CSLGSGDTQYF.